These T cell receptor beta chains were read from a single sample in a study of tumor and adjacent non-tumor tissue in lung cancer. TCRdb itself ran the multiplex PCR reads through MiXCR, one entry per CDR3 protein. The data contain more than 85,000 distinct CDR3 sequences, around 82% of them singletons. Input material: lung tumor tissue. These receptors were obtained from an older man with non-small cell lung cancer. CDR3s include the opening cysteine and the closing phenylalanine or tryptophan.

V: TRBV29-1
CDR3: CRVCGVPHEKLFF

V: TRBV6-5
CDR3: CASSYWTGKYF

V: TRBV20-1
CDR3: CSASNPDTQYF

V: TRBV29-1
CDR3: CNVDVAGGHIQYF

V: TRBV10-2
CDR3: CARKTERSDSNQPLHF

V: TRBV15
CDR3: CATSRLPGQAMASVRYTQYF

V: TRBV12-3/TRBV12-4
CDR3: CASSGRTEDQLQYF

V: TRBV6-1
CDR3: CASSEAKCFGGGLSGDTQYF

V: TRBV6-1
CDR3: CASTQWGQSRSDAFF

V: TRBV11-3
CDR3: CASSFRVRTLNTEALF

V: TRBV12-5
CDR3: CASGLMYNKQFF

V: TRBV10-3
CDR3: CAISESGSFMRYTF

V: TRBV24-1
CDR3: CATSDQLGQGENYGYTF

V: TRBV11-3
CDR3: CASSSMMGVHEQYF

V: TRBV10-3
CDR3: CAIRDREGEKLFF

V: TRBV6-6
CDR3: CTSSWTGPHNSPLHF

V: TRBV7-9
CDR3: CASRGQSDEQYF

V: TRBV6-6
CDR3: CASSSRQDTETQYF

V: TRBV11-2
CDR3: CARNQWIEREQYF

V: TRBV29-1
CDR3: CRVEPAGGGYVYIF

V: TRBV5-5
CDR3: CASNRGRGRQPQHF

V: TRBV6-5
CDR3: CATSAGVVSNYGYTF

V: TRBV5-1
CDR3: CASNPRTLGYEQYF

V: TRBV11-2
CDR3: CASSFHVWGWASCNEQFF

V: TRBV24-1
CDR3: CAATLAGNTDTQYF

V: TRBV20-1
CDR3: CSTQHTEYYGYTF

V: TRBV28
CDR3: CTSRFPGQGVHEQYF

V: TRBV6-5
CDR3: CASSPCHGGVETQYF

V: TRBV11-2
CDR3: CASNGIWYKQYF